This note documents a single T cell receptor (beta chain) sequence. These data come from a study of blood T cell repertoires in COVID-19. Across the whole study: COVID-19 samples from acute and convalescent phases originated in the United States, Italy and Spain. Sample material is recorded as cDNA or gDNA derived from T cells, B-cell-depleted T cells, or PBMCs.

During active infection, Seattle patients enrolled and were then monitored through disease. Germline V gives CDR1 SGHDT, CDR2 YYEEEE. V lost 4 bases and J lost 1; bases outside the gene matches: 1. The CDR3 totals 14 residues. Libraries were prepared by immunoSEQ multiplex PCR; TCRdb keeps only in-frame clonotypes and omits some of them. The sample holds approximately 210,000 clones, roughly four fifths seen once. The chain recombines TRBV5-6 with TRBJ1-4, with TRBD1 identical over 7 bases. The specimen sequenced was peripheral blood. The TCR was taken from a woman aged 80 or over with COVID-19, enrolled during active disease. The CDR3 spells CASSRQGTNEKLFF. In DNA form, the CDR3 reads TGTGCCAGCAGCCGACAGGGAACTAATGAAAAACTGTTTTTT.